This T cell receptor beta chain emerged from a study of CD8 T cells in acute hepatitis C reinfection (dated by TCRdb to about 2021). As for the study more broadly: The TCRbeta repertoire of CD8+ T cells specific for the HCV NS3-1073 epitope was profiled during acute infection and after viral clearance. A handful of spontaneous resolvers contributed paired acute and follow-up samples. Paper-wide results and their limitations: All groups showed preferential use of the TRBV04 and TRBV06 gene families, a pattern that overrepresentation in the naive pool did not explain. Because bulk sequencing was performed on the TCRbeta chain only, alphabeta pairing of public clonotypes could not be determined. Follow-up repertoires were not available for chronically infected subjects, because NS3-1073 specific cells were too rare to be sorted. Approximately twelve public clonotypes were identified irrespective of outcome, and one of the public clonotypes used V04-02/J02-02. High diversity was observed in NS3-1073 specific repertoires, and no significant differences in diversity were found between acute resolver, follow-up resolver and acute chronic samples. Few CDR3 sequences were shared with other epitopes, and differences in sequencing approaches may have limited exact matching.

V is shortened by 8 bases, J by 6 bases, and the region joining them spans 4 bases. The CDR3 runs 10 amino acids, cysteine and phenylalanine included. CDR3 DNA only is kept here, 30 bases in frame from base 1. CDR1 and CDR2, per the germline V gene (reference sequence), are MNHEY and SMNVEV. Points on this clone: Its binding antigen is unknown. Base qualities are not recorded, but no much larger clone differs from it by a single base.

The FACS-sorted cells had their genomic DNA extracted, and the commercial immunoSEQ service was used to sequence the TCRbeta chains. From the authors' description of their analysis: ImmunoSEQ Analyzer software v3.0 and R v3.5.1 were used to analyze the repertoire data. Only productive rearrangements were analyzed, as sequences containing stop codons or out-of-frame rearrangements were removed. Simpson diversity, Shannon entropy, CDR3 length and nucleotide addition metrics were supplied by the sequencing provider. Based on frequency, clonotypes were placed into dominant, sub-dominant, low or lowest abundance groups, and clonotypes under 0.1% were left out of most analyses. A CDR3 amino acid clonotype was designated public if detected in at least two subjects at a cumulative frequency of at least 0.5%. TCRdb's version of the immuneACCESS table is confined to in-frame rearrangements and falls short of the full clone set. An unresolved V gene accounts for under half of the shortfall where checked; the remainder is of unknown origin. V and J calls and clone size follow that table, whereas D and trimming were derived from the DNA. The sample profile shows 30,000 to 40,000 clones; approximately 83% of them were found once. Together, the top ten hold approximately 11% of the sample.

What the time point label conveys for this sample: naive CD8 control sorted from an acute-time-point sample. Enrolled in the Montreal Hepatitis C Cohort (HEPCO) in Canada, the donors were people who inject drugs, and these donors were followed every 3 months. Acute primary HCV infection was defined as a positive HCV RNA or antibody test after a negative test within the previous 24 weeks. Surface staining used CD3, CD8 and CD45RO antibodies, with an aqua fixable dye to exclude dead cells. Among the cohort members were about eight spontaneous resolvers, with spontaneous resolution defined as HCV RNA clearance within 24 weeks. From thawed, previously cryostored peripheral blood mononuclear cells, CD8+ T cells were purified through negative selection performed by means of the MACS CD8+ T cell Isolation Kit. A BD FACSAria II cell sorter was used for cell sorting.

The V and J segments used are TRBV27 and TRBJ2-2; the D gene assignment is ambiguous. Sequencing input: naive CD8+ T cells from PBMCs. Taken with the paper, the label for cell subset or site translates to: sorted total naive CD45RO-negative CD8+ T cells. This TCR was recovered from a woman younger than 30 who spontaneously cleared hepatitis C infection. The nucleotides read TGTGCCAGCGGCGCCGGGGAGCTGTTTTTT. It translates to CASGAGELFF.